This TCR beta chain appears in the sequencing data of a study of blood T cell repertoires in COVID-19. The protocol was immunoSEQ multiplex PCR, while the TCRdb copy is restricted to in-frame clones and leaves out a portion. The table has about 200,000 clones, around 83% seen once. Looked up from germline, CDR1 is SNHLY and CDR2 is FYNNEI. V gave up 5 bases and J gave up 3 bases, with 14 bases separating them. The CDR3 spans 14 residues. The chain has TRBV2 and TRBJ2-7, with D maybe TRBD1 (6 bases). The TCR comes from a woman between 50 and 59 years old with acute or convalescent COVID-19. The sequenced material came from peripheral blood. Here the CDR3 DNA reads TGTGCCAGCAGTTCCGGGACATCTCTCTACGAGCAGTACTTC. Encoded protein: CASSSGTSLYEQYF.